The rows below give T cell receptor beta chains drawn from one sample of a study of blood T cell repertoires in COVID-19. Assay: immunoSEQ multiplex PCR; the TCRdb copy retains only in-frame clones and omits some. The sample shows about 190,000 clones, about nine tenths of them seen only once. Sequencing input: peripheral blood. The receptors stem from a man in his thirties or forties with acute or convalescent COVID-19. The CDR3 runs from the conserved cysteine through the conserved F or W. The order of the fields is J gene, D gene, CDR3 length, V gene, clone size, CDR3 protein, CDR3 DNA. A D gene is named only where the DNA matches it firmly. Some rows have no size entry. The others give once, few or many, or a class for an expanded clone.

>TRBJ1-4|TRBD1|14|TRBV28|-
CASSPGGTNEKLFF
TGTGCCAGCAGTCCAGGGGGAACTAATGAAAAACTGTTTTTT
>TRBJ1-1|TRBD1|15|TRBV27|few
CASSPLDRAYYEAFF
TGTGCCAGCAGTCCCTTGGACAGGGCGTACTATGAAGCTTTCTTT
>TRBJ2-5|-|12|TRBV19|-
CASSIRRETQYF
TGTGCCAGTAGTATAAGGCGGGAGACCCAGTACTTC
>TRBJ1-2|-|17|TRBV18|-
CASSPTLGQDSNYGYTF
TGTGCCAGCTCACCAACCCTCGGCCAAGACTCGAACTATGGCTACACCTTC
>TRBJ1-1|-|16|TRBV11-2|-
CASSPYSGYMNTEAFF
TGTGCCAGCAGCCCATACTCGGGGTACATGAACACTGAAGCTTTCTTT
>TRBJ2-7|TRBD1|15|TRBV5-1|once
CASTKRGTGDYEQYF
TGCGCCAGCACCAAACGTGGGACAGGGGACTACGAGCAGTACTTC
>TRBJ1-2|-|15|TRBV28|-
CASSLGQGIRSGYTF
TGTGCCAGCAGTTTAGGGCAGGGGATAAGGAGTGGCTACACCTTC
>TRBJ2-7|TRBD1|11|TRBV6-5|-
CASSRQGVQYF
TGTGCCAGCAGTAGACAGGGTGTGCAGTACTTC
>TRBJ2-5|-|15|TRBV4-2|-
CASSQDRRGRETQYF
TGTGCCAGCAGCCAAGATCGGCGGGGACGTGAGACCCAGTACTTC
>TRBJ2-7|-|14|TRBV27|-
CASSLAGVKNEQYF
TGTGCCAGCAGTTTAGCAGGGGTGAAGAACGAGCAGTACTTC
>TRBJ2-7|-|14|TRBV3-1/TRBV3-2|-
CASSQDLSSYEQYF
TGTGCCAGCAGCCAAGATCTAAGCTCCTACGAGCAGTACTTC
>TRBJ2-3|-|14|TRBV7-6|-
CASRPSASADTQYF
TGTGCCAGCAGACCAAGCGCATCTGCAGATACGCAGTATTTT
>TRBJ2-7|-|14|TRBV11-3|-
CASSSGTEPREQYF
TGTGCCAGCAGCTCCGGGACTGAACCACGGGAGCAGTACTTC
>TRBJ2-7|-|11|TRBV28|few
CASSSTYEQYF
TGTGCCAGCAGTTCCACCTACGAGCAGTACTTC
>TRBJ2-3|-|15|TRBV15|-
CATSRDRVRTDTQYF
TGTGCCACCAGCAGAGATCGGGTTCGCACAGATACGCAGTATTTT
>TRBJ1-5|TRBD1|15|TRBV4-2|few
CASSQDGTGGQPQHF
TGTGCCAGCAGCCAAGACGGGACAGGGGGTCAGCCCCAGCATTTT
>TRBJ1-4|-|11|TRBV30|-
CAWSAVEKLFF
TGTGCCTGGAGTGCCGTCGAAAAACTGTTTTTT
>TRBJ2-7|-|17|TRBV1|few
CTSSPRDRGFVFYEQYF
TGCACCAGCAGCCCGCGGGACAGGGGGTTCGTTTTCTACGAGCAGTACTTC
>TRBJ2-5|-|14|TRBV5-1|-
CASSLGSRKETQYF
TGCGCCAGCAGCTTGGGGAGCCGTAAAGAGACCCAGTACTTC
>TRBJ2-3|TRBD2|18|TRBV29-1|-
CSGRRPTGTSGEADTQYF
TGCAGCGGCAGAAGACCTACCGGGACTAGCGGGGAGGCAGATACGCAGTATTTT
>TRBJ2-7|-|13|TRBV29-1|-
CSVDARGGYEQYF
TGCAGCGTCGATGCCAGGGGTGGCTACGAGCAGTACTTC
>TRBJ2-2|-|14|TRBV3-1/TRBV3-2|-
CASSRQGNTGELFF
TGTGCCAGCAGCCGGCAGGGAAACACCGGGGAGCTGTTTTTT
>TRBJ1-4|-|15|TRBV11-1|-
CASSVNQGLGEKLFF
TGTGCCAGCAGCGTTAACCAGGGATTGGGTGAAAAACTGTTTTTT
>TRBJ2-1|TRBD1|13|TRBV11-2|-
CASRGQLYNEQFF
TGTGCCAGCAGGGGACAGCTTTACAATGAGCAGTTCTTC
>TRBJ2-5|-|14|TRBV5-4|-
CASSQALSIGTQYF
TGTGCCAGCAGCCAGGCCTTATCGATCGGGACCCAGTACTTC
>TRBJ1-5|TRBD1|15|TRBV5-6|-
CASSQRGQGHQPQHF
TGTGCCAGCAGCCAGCGGGGACAGGGACATCAGCCCCAGCATTTT
>TRBJ2-7|TRBD2|17|TRBV5-1|once
CASSGTSGGAGSYEQYF
TGCGCCAGCAGCGGGACTAGCGGGGGGGCAGGGAGCTACGAGCAGTACTTC
>TRBJ2-2|TRBD1|18|TRBV27|-
CASISRGTGGDKAGELFF
TGTGCCAGCATCTCTAGAGGGACAGGGGGCGATAAGGCCGGGGAGCTGTTTTTT
>TRBJ1-5|-|17|TRBV6-6|-
CASSPTHQGRSNQPQHF
TGTGCCAGCAGTCCAACCCACCAGGGAAGGAGCAATCAGCCCCAGCATTTT
>TRBJ2-3|-|15|TRBV6-5|-
CASSLSSGARDTQYF
TGTGCCAGCAGTTTAAGTTCAGGGGCCCGGGATACGCAGTATTTT
>TRBJ2-3|-|14|TRBV11-2|-
CASSSGGWISTQYF
TGTGCCAGCAGCTCCGGCGGGTGGATAAGTACGCAGTATTTT
>TRBJ2-7|-|14|TRBV28|-
CASIRGGGGFEQYF
TGTGCCAGCATCAGGGGTGGGGGTGGCTTCGAGCAGTACTTC
>TRBJ2-5|-|18|TRBV3-1/TRBV3-2|-
CASSPDLLGTRGGGTQYF
TGTGCCAGCAGCCCCGACCTACTAGGGACCAGGGGAGGGGGGACCCAGTACTTC
>TRBJ1-3|-|13|TRBV9|-
CASSPQVGNTIYF
TGTGCCAGCAGCCCCCAGGTTGGAAACACCATATATTTT
>TRBJ2-1|-|17|TRBV3-1/TRBV3-2|-
CASSPRRGRSFYNEQFF
TGTGCCAGCAGCCCTCGGCGGGGCCGGTCCTTTTACAATGAGCAGTTCTTC
>TRBJ1-5|-|12|TRBV28|-
CASNRGGQPQHF
TGTGCCAGCAATAGGGGAGGTCAGCCCCAGCATTTT
>TRBJ2-7|TRBD1|14|TRBV2|-
CASSEGTGLYEQYF
TGTGCCAGCAGTGAGGGGACAGGACTTTACGAGCAGTACTTC
>TRBJ1-2|TRBD1|16|TRBV9|-
CASSAMSQGQSYGYTF
TGTGCCAGCAGCGCCATGTCCCAGGGACAGTCCTATGGCTACACCTTC
>TRBJ1-6|-|14|TRBV5-4|-
CASSLSYDNSPLHF
TGTGCCAGCAGCTTGAGCTACGATAATTCACCCCTCCACTTT
>TRBJ1-2|-|13|TRBV15|-
CATSQKTNYGYTF
TGTGCCACCAGCCAGAAGACTAACTATGGCTACACCTTC
>TRBJ1-3|-|17|TRBV2|-
CASSVTAGLGSGNTIYF
TGTGCCAGCAGTGTTACAGCAGGGCTGGGCTCTGGAAACACCATATATTTT
>TRBJ2-5|-|16|TRBV28|once
CASSLLMSQRAETQYF
TGTGCCAGCAGTTTATTAATGAGTCAGCGGGCTGAGACCCAGTACTTC
>TRBJ1-2|-|13|TRBV28|-
CASKRASNYGYTF
TGTGCCAGCAAGCGGGCGTCTAACTATGGCTACACCTTC
>TRBJ2-5|-|12|TRBV6-5|-
CASTFSQETQYF
TGTGCCAGCACTTTCAGTCAAGAGACCCAGTACTTC
>TRBJ2-5|-|15|TRBV24-1|-
CATEDPGGLRSTQYF
TGTGCCACAGAAGATCCAGGGGGGTTACGCTCGACCCAGTACTTC
>TRBJ2-5|-|12|TRBV10-3|-
CAISRDQETQYF
TGTGCCATCTCGCGGGACCAAGAGACCCAGTACTTC
>TRBJ2-3|TRBD1|15|TRBV29-1|-
CSVYRGSWVTDTQYF
TGCAGCGTTTACAGGGGTAGTTGGGTCACAGATACGCAGTATTTT
>TRBJ1-4|TRBD1|17|TRBV19|-
CASSALDRGSTNEKLFF
TGTGCCAGTAGTGCTCTCGACAGGGGGAGTACTAATGAAAAACTGTTTTTT
>TRBJ1-1|-|14|TRBV15|-
CATSSPDRAYEAFF
TGTGCCACCAGCAGCCCTGACAGAGCCTATGAAGCTTTCTTT
>TRBJ2-7|TRBD2|11|TRBV20-1|-
CSARDLAGAKF
TGCAGTGCTAGAGATCTAGCGGGGGCCAAGTTC
>TRBJ1-2|TRBD1|15|TRBV3-1/TRBV3-2|once
CASSLSTTGDYGYTF
TGTGCCAGCAGCCTATCAACGACAGGGGACTATGGCTACACCTTC